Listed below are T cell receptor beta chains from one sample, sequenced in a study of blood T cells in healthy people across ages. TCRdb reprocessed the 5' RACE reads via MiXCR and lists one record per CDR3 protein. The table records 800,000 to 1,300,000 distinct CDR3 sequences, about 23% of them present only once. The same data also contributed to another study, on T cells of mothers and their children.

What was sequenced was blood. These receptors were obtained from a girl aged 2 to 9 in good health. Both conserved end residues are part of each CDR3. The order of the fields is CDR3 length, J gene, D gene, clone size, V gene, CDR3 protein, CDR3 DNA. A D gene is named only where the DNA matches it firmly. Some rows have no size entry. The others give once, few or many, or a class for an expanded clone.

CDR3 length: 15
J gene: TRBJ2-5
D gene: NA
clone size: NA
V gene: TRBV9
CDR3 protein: CASSEGGTNTETQYF
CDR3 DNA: TGTGCCAGCAGCGAAGGGGGAACCAATACGGAGACCCAGTACTTC

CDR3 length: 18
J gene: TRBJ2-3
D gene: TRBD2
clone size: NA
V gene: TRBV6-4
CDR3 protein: CASSDTGRVRWGTDTQYF
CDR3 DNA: TGTGCCAGCAGTGACACGGGGAGGGTTAGGTGGGGCACAGATACGCAGTATTTT

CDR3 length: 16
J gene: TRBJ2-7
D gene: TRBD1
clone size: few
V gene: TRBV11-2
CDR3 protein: CASSLWGTELSYEQYF
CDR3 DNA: TGTGCCAGCAGCTTATGGGGGACAGAACTCTCCTACGAGCAGTACTTC

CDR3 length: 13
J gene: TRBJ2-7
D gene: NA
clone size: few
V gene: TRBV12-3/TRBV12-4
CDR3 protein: CASRQSSSYEQYF
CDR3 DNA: TGTGCCAGCAGGCAGAGCTCCTCCTACGAGCAGTACTTC

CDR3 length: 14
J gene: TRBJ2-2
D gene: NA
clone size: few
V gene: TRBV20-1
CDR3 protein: CSASAQAFTGELFF
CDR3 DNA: TGCAGTGCTAGTGCACAGGCTTTCACCGGGGAGCTGTTTTTT

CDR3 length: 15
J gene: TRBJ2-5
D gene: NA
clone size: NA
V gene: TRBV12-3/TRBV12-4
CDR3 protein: CASSLRPGSQETQYF
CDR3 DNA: TGTGCCAGCAGTTTACGGCCGGGATCACAAGAGACCCAGTACTTC

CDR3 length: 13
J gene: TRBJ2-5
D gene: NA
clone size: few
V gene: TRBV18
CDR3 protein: CASSPITQETQYF
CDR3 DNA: TGTGCCAGCTCACCTATCACTCAAGAGACCCAGTACTTC

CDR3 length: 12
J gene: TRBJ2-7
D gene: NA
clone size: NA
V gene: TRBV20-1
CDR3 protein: CSARGAYYEQYF
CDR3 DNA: TGCAGTGCTAGGGGTGCCTACTACGAGCAGTACTTC

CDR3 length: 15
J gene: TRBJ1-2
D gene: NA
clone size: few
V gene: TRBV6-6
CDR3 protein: CASSNKGRGVYGYTF
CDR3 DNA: TGTGCCAGCTCGAATAAAGGGCGGGGAGTATATGGCTACACCTTC

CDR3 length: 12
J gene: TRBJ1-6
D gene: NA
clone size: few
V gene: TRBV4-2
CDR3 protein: CASSQLGSPLHF
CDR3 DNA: TGTGCCAGCAGCCAACTCGGGTCACCCCTCCACTTT

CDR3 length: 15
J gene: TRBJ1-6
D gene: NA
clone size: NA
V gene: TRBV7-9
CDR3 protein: CASSPITEGYSPLHF
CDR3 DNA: TGTGCCAGCAGCCCAATTACGGAAGGTTATTCACCCCTCCACTTT

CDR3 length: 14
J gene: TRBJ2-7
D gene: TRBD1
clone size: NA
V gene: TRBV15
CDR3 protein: CATSRAGQTYEQYF
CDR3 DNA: TGTGCCACCAGCAGAGCGGGACAGACTTACGAGCAGTACTTC

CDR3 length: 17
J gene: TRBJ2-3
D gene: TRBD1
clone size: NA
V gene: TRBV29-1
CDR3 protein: CSVEDRLRDSSTDTQYF
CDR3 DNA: TGCAGCGTTGAAGATCGTTTAAGGGACAGTAGCACAGATACGCAGTATTTT

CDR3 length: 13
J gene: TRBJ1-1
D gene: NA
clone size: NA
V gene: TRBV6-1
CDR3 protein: CASSERYGIGAFF
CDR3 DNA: TGCGCCAGCAGTGAACGTTATGGAATAGGGGCTTTCTTT

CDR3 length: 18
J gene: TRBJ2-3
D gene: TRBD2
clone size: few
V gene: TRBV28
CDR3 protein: CASSTPTRLADYTDTQYF
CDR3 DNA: TGTGCCAGCAGTACCCCAACCAGACTAGCCGACTACACAGATACGCAGTATTTT

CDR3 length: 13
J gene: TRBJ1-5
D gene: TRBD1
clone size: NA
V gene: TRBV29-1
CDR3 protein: CSARQGGNQPQHF
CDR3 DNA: TGCAGCGCCCGACAGGGTGGCAATCAGCCCCAGCATTTT

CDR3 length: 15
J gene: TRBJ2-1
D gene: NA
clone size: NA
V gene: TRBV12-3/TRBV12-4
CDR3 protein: CASRVTILTPDEQFF
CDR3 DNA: TGTGCCAGCAGAGTGACTATCCTAACCCCCGATGAGCAGTTCTTC

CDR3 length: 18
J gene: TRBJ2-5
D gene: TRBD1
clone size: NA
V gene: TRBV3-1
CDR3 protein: CASSHDTRGQGLQETQYF
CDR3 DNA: TGTGCCAGCAGCCATGACACAAGGGGACAGGGCCTCCAAGAGACCCAGTACTTC

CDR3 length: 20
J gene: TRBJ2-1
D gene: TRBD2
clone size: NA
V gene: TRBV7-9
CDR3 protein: CASSLGRLAWEPLSYNEQFF
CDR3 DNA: TGTGCCAGCAGCTTAGGGAGACTAGCGTGGGAACCTCTCTCCTACAATGAGCAGTTCTTC

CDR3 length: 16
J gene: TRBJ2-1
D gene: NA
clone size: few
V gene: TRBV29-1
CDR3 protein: CSVDPPGGPGDNEQFF
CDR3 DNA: TGCAGCGTTGATCCACCCGGGGGTCCGGGGGACAATGAGCAGTTCTTC

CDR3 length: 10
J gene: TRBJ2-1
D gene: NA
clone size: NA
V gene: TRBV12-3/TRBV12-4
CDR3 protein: CASPGGEQFF
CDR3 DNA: TGTGCCAGCCCGGGTGGTGAGCAGTTCTTC

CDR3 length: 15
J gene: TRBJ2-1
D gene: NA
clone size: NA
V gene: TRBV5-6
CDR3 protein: CASLRFDLNDNEQFF
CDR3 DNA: TGTGCCAGCCTTAGGTTTGACCTAAACGACAATGAGCAGTTCTTC

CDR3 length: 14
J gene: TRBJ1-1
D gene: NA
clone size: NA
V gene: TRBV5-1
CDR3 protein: CASSLVGRNTEAFF
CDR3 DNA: TGCGCCAGCAGCTTGGTAGGGAGGAACACTGAAGCTTTCTTT

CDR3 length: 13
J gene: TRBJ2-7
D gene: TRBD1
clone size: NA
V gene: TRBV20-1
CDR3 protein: CSANRDSPYEQYF
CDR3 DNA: TGCAGTGCTAACCGGGACAGTCCCTACGAGCAGTACTTC

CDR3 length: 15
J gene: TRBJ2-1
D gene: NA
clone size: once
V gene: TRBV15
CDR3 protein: CATSRVPLAFNEQFF
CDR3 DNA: TGTGCCACCAGCAGAGTCCCCCTGGCCTTCAATGAGCAGTTCTTC

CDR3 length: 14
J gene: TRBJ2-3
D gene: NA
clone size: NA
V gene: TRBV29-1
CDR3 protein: CSVPRGGGTDTQYF
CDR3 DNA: TGCAGCGTTCCCAGAGGGGGGGGCACAGATACGCAGTATTTT

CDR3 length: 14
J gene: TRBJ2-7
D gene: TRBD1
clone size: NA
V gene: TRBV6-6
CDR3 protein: CASSYRDRSYEQYF
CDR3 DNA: TGTGCCAGCAGTTACCGGGACAGATCCTACGAGCAGTACTTC

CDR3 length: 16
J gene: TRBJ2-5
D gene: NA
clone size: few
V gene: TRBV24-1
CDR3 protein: CATSDLLGTGEETQYF
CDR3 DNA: TGTGCCACCAGTGATTTGCTGGGGACGGGGGAAGAGACCCAGTACTTC

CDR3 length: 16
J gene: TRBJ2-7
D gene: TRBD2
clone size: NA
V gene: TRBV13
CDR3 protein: CASSLGGTSGSYEQYF
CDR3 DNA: TGTGCCAGCAGCTTAGGAGGGACTAGCGGGTCCTACGAGCAGTACTTC

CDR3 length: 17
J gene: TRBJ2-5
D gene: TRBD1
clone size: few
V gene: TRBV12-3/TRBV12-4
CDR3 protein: CASSPGGTGIKKETQYF
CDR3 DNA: TGTGCCAGCAGTCCCGGGGGGACAGGGATCAAGAAAGAGACCCAGTACTTC

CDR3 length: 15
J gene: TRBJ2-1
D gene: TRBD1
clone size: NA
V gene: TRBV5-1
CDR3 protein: CASSLGGQGYNEQFF
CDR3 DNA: TGCGCCAGCAGCTTGGGGGGACAGGGTTACAATGAGCAGTTCTTC

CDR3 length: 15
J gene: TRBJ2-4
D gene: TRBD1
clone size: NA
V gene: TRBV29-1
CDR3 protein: CSVRGDREGSNIQYF
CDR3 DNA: TGCAGCGTGAGGGGGGACAGGGAGGGGTCGAACATTCAGTACTTC

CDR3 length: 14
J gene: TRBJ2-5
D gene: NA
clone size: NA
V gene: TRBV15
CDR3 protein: CATSSVSTRETQYF
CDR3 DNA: TGTGCCACCAGCTCGGTATCTACTCGGGAGACCCAGTACTTC

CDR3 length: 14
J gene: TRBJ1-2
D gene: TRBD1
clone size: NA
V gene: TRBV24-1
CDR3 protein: CATSKTDRVGGYTF
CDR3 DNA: TGTGCCACCAGTAAAACCGACAGGGTCGGTGGCTACACCTTC

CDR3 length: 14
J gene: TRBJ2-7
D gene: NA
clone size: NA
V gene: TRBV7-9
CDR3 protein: CASSPGTQPYEQYF
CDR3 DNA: TGTGCCAGCAGCCCAGGGACACAGCCCTACGAGCAGTACTTC

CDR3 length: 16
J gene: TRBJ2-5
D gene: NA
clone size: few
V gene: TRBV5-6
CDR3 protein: CASSFGTGQAGETQYF
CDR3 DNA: TGTGCCAGCAGCTTTGGAACGGGGCAGGCGGGGGAGACCCAGTACTTC

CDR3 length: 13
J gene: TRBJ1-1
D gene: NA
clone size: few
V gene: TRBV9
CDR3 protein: CASSVDTNTEAFF
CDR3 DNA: TGTGCCAGCAGCGTGGACACAAACACTGAAGCTTTCTTT

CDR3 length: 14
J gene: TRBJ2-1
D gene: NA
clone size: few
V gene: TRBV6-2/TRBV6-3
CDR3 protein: CASSPDRSTNEQFF
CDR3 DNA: TGTGCCAGCAGTCCTGACAGGAGCACGAATGAGCAGTTCTTC

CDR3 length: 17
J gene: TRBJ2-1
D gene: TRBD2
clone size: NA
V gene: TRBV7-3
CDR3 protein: CASSLPTSGSSYNEQFF
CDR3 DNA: TGTGCCAGCAGCCTCCCGACTAGCGGTAGCTCCTACAATGAGCAGTTCTTC

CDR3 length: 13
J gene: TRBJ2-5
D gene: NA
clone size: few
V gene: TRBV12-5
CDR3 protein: CASGMDVQETQYF
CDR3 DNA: TGTGCTAGTGGTATGGACGTACAAGAGACCCAGTACTTC

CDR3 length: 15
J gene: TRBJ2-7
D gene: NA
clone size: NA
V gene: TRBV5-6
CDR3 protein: CASSLPLVPLYEQYF
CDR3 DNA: TGTGCCAGCAGCTTACCACTCGTACCCCTTTACGAGCAGTACTTC

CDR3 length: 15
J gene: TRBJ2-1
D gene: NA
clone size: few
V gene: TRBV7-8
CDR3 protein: CASSFGRPMGNEQFF
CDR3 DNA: TGTGCCAGCAGCTTCGGCAGGCCCATGGGAAATGAGCAGTTCTTC

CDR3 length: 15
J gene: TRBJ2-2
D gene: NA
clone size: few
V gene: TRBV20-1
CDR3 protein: CSARPYGEGTGELFF
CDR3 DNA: TGCAGTGCTAGACCTTATGGGGAAGGCACCGGGGAGCTGTTTTTT

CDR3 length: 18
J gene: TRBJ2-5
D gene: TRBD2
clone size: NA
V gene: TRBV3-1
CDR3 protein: CASSQDRFGLAGGREQSF
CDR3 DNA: TGTGCCAGCAGCCAAGATCGATTTGGGCTAGCGGGGGGTCGGGAGCAGTCCTTC

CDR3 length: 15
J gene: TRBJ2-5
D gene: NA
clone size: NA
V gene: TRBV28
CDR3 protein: CASSPWGEGQETQYF
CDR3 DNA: TGTGCCAGCAGTCCGTGGGGGGAAGGGCAAGAGACCCAGTACTTC

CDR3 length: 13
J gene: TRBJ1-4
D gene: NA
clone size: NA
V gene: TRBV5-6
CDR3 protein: CASSFFGNEKLFF
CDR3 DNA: TGTGCCAGCAGCTTTTTTGGTAATGAAAAACTGTTTTTT

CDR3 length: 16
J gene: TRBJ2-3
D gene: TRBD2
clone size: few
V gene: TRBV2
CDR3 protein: CASSYPRSGGTDTQYF
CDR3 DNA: TGTGCCAGCAGTTACCCACGTAGCGGGGGGACAGATACGCAGTATTTT

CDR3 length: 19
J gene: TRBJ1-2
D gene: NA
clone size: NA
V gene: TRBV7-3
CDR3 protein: CASRKKGGISSVKGYGYTF
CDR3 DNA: TGTGCCAGCAGGAAAAAAGGGGGGATATCGTCAGTAAAAGGCTATGGCTACACCTTC

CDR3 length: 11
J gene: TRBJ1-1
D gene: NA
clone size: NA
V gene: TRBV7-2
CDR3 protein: CASRWAEEAFF
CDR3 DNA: TGTGCCAGCAGGTGGGCGGAAGAAGCTTTCTTT

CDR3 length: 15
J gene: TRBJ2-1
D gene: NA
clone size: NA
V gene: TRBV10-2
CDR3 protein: CASREAGAGDNEQFF
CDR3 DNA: TGCGCCAGCAGAGAAGCCGGGGCCGGTGACAATGAGCAGTTCTTC

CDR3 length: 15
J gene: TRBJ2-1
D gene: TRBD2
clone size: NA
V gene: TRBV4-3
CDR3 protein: CASSSGLGGGNEQFF
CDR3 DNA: TGCGCCAGCAGCTCCGGACTAGGAGGCGGCAATGAGCAGTTCTTC

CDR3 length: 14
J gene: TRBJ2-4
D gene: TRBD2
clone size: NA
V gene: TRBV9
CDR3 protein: CASSALPAGGIQYF
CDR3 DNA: TGTGCCAGCAGCGCACTCCCAGCGGGAGGCATTCAGTACTTC

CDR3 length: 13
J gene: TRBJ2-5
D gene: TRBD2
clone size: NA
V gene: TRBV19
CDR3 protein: CASSSGRANEQSF
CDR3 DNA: TGTGCCAGTAGTAGCGGGAGGGCTAATGAGCAGTCCTTC

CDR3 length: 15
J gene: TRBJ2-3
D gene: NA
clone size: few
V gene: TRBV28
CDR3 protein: CASSQTGLGTDTQYF
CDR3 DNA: TGTGCCAGCAGTCAAACAGGGTTGGGAACAGATACACAGTATTTT

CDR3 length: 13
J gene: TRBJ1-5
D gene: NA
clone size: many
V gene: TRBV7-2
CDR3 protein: CASSSQGGQPQHF
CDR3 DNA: TGTGCCAGCAGTTCCCAGGGTGGTCAGCCCCAGCATTTT

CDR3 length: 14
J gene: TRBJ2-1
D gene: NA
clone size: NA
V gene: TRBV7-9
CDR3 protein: CASINRASYNEQFF
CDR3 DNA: TGTGCCAGCATCAACAGGGCATCCTACAATGAGCAGTTCTTC

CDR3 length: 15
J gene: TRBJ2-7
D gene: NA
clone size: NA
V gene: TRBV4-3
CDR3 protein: CASSPSEGGSYEQYF
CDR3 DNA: TGCGCCAGCAGCCCCTCGGAGGGGGGTTCCTACGAGCAGTACTTC

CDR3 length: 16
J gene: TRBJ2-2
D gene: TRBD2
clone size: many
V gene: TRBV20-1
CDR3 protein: CSAREDTSGLTGELFF
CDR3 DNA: TGCAGTGCTAGAGAGGACACTAGCGGGCTCACCGGGGAGCTGTTTTTT

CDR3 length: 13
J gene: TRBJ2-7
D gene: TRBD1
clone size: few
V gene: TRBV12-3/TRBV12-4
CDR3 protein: CASKPGQGYEQYF
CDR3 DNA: TGTGCCAGCAAACCGGGACAGGGTTACGAGCAGTACTTC

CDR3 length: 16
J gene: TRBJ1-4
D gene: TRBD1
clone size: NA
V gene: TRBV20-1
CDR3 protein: CSASPLGGQGSEKLFF
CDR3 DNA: TGCAGTGCTAGTCCTCTGGGGGGACAGGGGAGCGAAAAACTGTTTTTT